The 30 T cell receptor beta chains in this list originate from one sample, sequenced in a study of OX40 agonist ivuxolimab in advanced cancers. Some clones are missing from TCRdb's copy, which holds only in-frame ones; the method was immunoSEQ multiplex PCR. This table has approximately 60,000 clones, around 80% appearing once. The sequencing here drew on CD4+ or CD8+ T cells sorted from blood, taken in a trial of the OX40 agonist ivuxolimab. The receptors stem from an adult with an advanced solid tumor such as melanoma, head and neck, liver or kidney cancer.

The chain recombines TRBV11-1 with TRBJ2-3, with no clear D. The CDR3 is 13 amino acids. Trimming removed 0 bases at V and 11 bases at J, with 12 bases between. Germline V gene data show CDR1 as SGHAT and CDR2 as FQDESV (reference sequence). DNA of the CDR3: TGTGCCAGCAGCTTAGCCCTGGAAGCTAGGCAGTATTTT. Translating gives CASSLALEARQYF.

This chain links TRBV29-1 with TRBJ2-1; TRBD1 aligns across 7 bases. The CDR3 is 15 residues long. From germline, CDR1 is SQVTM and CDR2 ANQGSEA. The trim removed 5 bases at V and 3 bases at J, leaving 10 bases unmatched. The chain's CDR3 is CSVRGTEEGYNEQFF. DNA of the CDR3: TGCAGCGTTAGAGGGACAGAGGAAGGCTACAATGAGCAGTTCTTC.

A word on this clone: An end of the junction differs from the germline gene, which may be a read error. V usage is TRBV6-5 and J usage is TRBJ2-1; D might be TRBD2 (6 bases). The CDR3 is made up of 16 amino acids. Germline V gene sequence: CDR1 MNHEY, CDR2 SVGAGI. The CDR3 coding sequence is TGTGCCAGCACTTACTCGGGGGATAGGTCCTACAATGAGCAGTTCTTC. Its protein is CASTYSGDRSYNEQFF.

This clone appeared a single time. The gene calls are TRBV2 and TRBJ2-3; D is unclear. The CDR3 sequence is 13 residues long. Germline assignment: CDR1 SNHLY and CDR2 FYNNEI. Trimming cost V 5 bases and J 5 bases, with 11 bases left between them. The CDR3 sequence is CASSFSEGDTQYF. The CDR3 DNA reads TGTGCCAGCAGTTTCAGCGAAGGAGATACGCAGTATTTT. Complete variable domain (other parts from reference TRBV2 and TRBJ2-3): EPEVTQTPSHQVTQMGQEVILRCVPISNHLYFYWYRQILGQKVEFLVSFYNNEISEKSEIFDDQFSVERPDGSNFTLKIRSTKLEDSAMYFCASSFSEGDTQYFGPGTRLTVL.

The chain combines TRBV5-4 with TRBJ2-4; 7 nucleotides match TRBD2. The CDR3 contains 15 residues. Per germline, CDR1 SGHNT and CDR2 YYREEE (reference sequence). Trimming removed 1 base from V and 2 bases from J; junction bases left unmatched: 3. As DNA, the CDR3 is TGTGCCAGCAGCTTGATCGGGAGGACCAAAAACATTCAGTACTTC. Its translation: CASSLIGRTKNIQYF.

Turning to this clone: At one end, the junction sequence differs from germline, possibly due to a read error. The CDR3 loop is CASSTGNPEAFF. The CDR3 DNA follows: TGTGCCAGCAGCACAGGGAACCCTGAAGCTTTCTTT. The rearrangement links TRBV7-9 to TRBJ1-1; a possible D gene is TRBD1 (6 bases). Germline assignment: CDR1 SEHNR and CDR2 FQNEAQ (reference sequence). The CDR3 runs 12 residues. Looking up the rest from reference TRBV7-9 and TRBJ1-1 gives the full variable domain: DTGVSQNPRHKITKRGQNVTFRCDPISEHNRLYWYRQTLGQGPEFLTYFQNEAQLEKSRLLSDRFSAERPKGSFSTLEIQRTEQGDSAMYLCASSTGNPEAFFGQGTRLTVV.

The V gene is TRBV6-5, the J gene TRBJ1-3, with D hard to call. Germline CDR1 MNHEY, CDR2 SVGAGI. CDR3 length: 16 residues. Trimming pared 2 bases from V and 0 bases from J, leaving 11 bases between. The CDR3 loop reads CASSYGPNFSGNTIYF. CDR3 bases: TGTGCCAGCAGTTACGGGCCCAATTTCTCTGGAAACACCATATATTTT.

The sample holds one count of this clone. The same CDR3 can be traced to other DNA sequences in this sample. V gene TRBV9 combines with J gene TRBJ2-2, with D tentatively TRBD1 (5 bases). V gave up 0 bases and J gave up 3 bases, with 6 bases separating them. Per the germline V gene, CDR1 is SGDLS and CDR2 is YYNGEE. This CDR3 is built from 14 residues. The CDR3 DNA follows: TGTGCCAGCAGCGTAGTAGGGGACACCGGGGAGCTGTTTTTT. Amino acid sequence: CASSVVGDTGELFF.

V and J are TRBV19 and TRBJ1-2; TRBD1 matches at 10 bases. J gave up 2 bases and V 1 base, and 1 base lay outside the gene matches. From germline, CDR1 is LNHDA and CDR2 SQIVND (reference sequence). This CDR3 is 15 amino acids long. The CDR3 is CASSIGQGANYGYTF. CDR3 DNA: TGTGCCAGTAGTATAGGACAGGGGGCCAACTATGGCTACACCTTC.

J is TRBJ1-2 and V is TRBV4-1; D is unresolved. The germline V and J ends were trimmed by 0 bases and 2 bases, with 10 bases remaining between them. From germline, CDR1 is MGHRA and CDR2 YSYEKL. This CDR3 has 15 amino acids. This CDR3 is CASSQDRDGNYGYTF. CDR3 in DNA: TGCGCCAGCAGCCAAGATCGAGACGGAAACTATGGCTACACCTTC.

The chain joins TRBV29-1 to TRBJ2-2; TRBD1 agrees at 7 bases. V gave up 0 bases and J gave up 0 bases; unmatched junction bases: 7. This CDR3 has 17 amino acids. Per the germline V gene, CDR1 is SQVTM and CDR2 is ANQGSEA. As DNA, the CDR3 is TGCAGCGTTGAAGAGCCCTGGACAGGCTCGAACACCGGGGAGCTGTTTTTT. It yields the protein CSVEEPWTGSNTGELFF.

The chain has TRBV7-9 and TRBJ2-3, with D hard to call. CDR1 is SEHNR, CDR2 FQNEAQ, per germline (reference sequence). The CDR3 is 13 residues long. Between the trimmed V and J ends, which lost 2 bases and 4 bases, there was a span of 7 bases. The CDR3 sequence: CASSLNVADTQYF. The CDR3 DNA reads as TGTGCCAGCAGCTTAAATGTCGCAGATACGCAGTATTTT.

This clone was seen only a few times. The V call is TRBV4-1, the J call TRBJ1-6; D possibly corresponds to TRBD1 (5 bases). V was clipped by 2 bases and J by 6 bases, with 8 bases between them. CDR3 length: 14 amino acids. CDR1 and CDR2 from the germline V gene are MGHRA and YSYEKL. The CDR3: CASSQQTVNSPLHF. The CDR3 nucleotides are TGCGCCAGCAGCCAACAGACAGTTAATTCACCCCTCCACTTT.

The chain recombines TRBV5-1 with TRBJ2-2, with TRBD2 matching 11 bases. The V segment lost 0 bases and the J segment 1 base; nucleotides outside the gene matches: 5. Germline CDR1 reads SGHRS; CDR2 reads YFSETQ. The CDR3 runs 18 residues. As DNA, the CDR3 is TGCGCCAGCAGCTTGGGTCTAGCGGGGGGCAAGAACACCGGGGAGCTGTTTTTT. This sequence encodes CASSLGLAGGKNTGELFF.

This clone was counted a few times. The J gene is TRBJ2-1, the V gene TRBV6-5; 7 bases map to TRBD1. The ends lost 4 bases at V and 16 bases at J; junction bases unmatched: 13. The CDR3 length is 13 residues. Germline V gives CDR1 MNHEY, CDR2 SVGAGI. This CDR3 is CASSSPTGQVAFF. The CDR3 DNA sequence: TGTGCCAGCAGTTCCCCGACAGGGCAAGTTGCTTTCTTC.

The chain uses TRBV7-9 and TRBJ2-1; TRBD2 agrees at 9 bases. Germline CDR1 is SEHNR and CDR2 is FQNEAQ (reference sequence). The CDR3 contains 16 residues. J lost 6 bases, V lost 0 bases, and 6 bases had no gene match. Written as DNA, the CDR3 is TGTGCCAGCAGCTTAGCGGGCGGGAGGGCCATCAATGAGCAGTTCTTC. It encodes CASSLAGGRAINEQFF.

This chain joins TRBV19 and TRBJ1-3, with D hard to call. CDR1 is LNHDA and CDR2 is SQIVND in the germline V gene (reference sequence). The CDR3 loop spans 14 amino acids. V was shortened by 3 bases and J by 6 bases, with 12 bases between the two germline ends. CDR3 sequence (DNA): TGTGCCAGTAGTATGGTGTTCCCCGTAAACACCATATATTTT. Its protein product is CASSMVFPVNTIYF.

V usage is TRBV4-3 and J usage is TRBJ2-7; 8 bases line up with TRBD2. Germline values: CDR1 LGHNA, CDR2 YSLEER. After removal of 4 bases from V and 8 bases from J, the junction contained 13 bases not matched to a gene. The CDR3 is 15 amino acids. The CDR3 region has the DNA TGCGCCAGCAGCCCCGTCATGGGGACTAGTAACAAGCAGTACTTC. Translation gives CASSPVMGTSNKQYF.

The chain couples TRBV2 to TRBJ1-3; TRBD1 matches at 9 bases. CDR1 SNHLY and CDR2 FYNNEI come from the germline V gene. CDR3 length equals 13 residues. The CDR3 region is CGQTGGYGNTIYF. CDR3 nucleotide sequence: TGTGGACAAACAGGGGGCTATGGAAACACCATATATTTT.

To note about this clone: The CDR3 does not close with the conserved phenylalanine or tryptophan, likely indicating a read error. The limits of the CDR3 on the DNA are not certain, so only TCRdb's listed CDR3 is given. The CDR3 sequence: CASGLGDT. The chain employs TRBV12-5 and TRBJ2-3; the table's D call TRBD1 went unverified against the DNA. The CDR3 comprises 8 residues, both ends counted. Per germline, CDR1 LGHNT and CDR2 FRNRAP.

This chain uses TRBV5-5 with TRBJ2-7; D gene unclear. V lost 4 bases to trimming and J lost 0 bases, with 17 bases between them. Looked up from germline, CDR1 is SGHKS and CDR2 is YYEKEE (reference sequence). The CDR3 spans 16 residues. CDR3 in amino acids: CASSAQSPPSSYEQYF. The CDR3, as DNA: TGTGCCAGCAGCGCCCAATCTCCTCCGAGCTCCTACGAGCAGTACTTC. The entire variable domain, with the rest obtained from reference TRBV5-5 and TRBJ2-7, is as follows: DAGVTQSPTHLIKTRGQQVTLRCSPISGHKSVSWYQQVLGQGPQFIFQYYEKEERGRGNFPDRFSARQFPNYSSELNVNALLLGDSALYLCASSAQSPPSSYEQYFGPGTRLTVT.

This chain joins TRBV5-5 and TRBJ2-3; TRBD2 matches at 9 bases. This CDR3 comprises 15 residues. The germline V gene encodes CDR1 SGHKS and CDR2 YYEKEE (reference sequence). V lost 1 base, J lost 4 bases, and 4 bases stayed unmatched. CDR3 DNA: TGTGCCAGCAGCTTGAAGGGACTAGCTGCAGATACGCAGTATTTT. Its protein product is CASSLKGLAADTQYF. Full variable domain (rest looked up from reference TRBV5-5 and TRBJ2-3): DAGVTQSPTHLIKTRGQQVTLRCSPISGHKSVSWYQQVLGQGPQFIFQYYEKEERGRGNFPDRFSARQFPNYSSELNVNALLLGDSALYLCASSLKGLAADTQYFGPGTRLTVL.

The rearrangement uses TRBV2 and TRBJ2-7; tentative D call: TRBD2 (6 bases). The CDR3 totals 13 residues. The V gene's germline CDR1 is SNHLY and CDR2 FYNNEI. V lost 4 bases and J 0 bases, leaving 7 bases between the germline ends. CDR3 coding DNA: TGTGCCAGCAGTGCCGGGAGCTCCTACGAGCAGTACTTC. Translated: CASSAGSSYEQYF. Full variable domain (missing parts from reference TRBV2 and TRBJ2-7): EPEVTQTPSHQVTQMGQEVILRCVPISNHLYFYWYRQILGQKVEFLVSFYNNEISEKSEIFDDQFSVERPDGSNFTLKIRSTKLEDSAMYFCASSAGSSYEQYFGPGTRLTVT.

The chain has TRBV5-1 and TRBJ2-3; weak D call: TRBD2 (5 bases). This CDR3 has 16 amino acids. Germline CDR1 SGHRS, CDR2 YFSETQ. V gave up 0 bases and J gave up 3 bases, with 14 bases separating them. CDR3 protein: CASSLARLLNTDTQYF. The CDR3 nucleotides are TGCGCCAGCAGCTTGGCCCGACTACTAAATACAGATACGCAGTATTTT.

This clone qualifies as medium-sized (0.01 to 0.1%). The CDR3 loop reads CSVFDSGYTF. CDR3 DNA sequence: TGCAGCGTTTTTGATTCAGGCTACACCTTC. V and J are TRBV29-1 and TRBJ1-2; no clear D. Germline CDR1 is SQVTM and CDR2 is ANQGSEA. The CDR3 is 10 residues long. V was pared by 5 bases and J by 8 bases, with 9 bases between.

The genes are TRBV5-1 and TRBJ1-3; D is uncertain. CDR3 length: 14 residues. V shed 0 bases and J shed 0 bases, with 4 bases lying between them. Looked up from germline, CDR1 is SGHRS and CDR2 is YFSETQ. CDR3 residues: CASSLAGSGNTIYF. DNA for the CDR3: TGCGCCAGCAGCTTGGCTGGCTCTGGAAACACCATATATTTT. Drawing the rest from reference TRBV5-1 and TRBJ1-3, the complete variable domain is KAGVTQTPRYLIKTRGQQVTLSCSPISGHRSVSWYQQTPGQGLQFLFEYFSETQRNKGNFPGRFSGRQFSNSRSEMNVSTLELGDSALYLCASSLAGSGNTIYFGEGSWLTVV.

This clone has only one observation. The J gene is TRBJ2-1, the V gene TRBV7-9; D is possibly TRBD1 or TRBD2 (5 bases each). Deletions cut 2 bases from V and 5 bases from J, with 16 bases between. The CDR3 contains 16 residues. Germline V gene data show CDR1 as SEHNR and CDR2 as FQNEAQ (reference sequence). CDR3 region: CASSLTEGPPNNEQFF. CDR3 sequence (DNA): TGTGCCAGCAGCTTAACAGAGGGGCCCCCCAACAATGAGCAGTTCTTC.

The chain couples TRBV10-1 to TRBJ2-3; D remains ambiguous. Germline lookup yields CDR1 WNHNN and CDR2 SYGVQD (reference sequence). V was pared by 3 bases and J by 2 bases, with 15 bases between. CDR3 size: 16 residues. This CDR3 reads CASSEARHEHTDTQYF. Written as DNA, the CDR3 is TGCGCCAGCAGTGAAGCGCGCCATGAACACACAGATACGCAGTATTTT.

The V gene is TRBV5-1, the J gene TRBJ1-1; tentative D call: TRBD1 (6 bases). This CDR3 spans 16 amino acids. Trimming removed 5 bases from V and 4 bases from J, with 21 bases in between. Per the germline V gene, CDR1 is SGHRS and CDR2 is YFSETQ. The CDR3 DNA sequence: TGCGCCAGCAGTGTGACCCGGACAGCCGAGAGCACTGAAGCTTTCTTT. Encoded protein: CASSVTRTAESTEAFF.

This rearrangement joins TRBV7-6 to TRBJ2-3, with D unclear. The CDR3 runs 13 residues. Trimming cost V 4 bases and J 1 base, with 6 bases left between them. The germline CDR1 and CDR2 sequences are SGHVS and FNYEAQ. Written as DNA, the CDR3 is TGTGCCAGCAGCTCGTCGCGCACAGATACGCAGTATTTT. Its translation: CASSSSRTDTQYF.